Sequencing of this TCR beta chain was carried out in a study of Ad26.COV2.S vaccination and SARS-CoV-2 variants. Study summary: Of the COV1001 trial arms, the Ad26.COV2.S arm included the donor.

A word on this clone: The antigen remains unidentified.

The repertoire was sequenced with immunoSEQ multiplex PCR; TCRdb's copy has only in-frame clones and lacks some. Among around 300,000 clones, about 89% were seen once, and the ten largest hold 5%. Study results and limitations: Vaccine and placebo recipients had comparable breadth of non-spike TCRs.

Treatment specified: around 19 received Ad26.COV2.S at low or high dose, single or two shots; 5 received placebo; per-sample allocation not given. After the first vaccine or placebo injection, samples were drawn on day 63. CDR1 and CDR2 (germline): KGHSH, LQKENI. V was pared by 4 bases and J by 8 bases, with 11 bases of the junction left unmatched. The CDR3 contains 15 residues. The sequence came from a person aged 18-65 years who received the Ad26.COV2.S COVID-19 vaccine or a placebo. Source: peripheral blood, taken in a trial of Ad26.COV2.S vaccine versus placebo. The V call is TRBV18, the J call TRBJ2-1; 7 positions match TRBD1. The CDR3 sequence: CASSHPSDRMDEQFF. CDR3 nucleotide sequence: TGTGCCAGCTCACACCCATCGGACAGGATGGATGAGCAGTTCTTC. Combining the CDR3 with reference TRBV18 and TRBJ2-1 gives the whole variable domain NAGVMQNPRHLVRRRGQEARLRCSPMKGHSHVYWYRQLPEEGLKFMVYLQKENIIDESGMPKERFSAEFPKEGPSILRIQQVVRGDSAAYFCASSHPSDRMDEQFFGPGTRLTVL.